Listed here is a single T cell receptor beta chain. Its antigen is unidentified. In the PCR, 60 Vbeta and 13 Jbeta primers were used. The data were produced by immunoSEQ multiplex PCR, yet TCRdb's version contains in-frame clones alone and is incomplete. The sample lists under 200,000 clones, around 80% seen once, with less than 2.5% in the top ten. This entry comes from a study of cytomegalovirus exposure and HLA in healthy donors. Findings of the study overall: Listed as cytomegalovirus-associated were 170 or so TCR beta chains. Among the most significant clusters, several appeared linked to common viral pathogens in a later analysis.

Deletions cut 3 bases from V and 6 bases from J, with 14 bases between. Germline V lookup: CDR1 KGHSH, CDR2 LQKENI. CDR3 length equals 14 residues. The chain recombines TRBV18 with TRBJ1-2; tentatively, D is TRBD1 (5 bases). The TCR comes from a male donor in good health and CMV-seronegative. Material for sequencing was PBMCs. For the CDR3, the DNA is TGTGCCAGCTCACCCGGGGAGGAAGGGGATGGCTACACCTTC. Its translation is CASSPGEEGDGYTF.